The TCR beta chain described here comes from a study of blood T cell repertoires in COVID-19. Study background: In each case, the material was cDNA or gDNA derived from T cells, B-cell-depleted T cells, or PBMCs.

V shed 5 bases, J shed 7 bases, and the junction held 2 bases outside the gene matches. CDR1 and CDR2 from the germline V gene are LNHDA and SQIVND (reference sequence). CDR3 length: 11 residues. Assay used: immunoSEQ multiplex PCR; TCRdb lists only in-frame clones, some missing. The top ten hold 4.9% of the sample, which has more than 200,000 clones, approximately 86% seen once. The V gene is TRBV19, the J gene TRBJ2-7; TRBD2 agrees at 7 bases. Source material: peripheral blood. The receptor was isolated from a woman of 80 years or more with active or convalescent COVID-19. The CDR3 loop is CASSRGEEQYF. CDR3 sequence (DNA): TGTGCCAGTAGTCGGGGGGAGGAGCAGTACTTC.